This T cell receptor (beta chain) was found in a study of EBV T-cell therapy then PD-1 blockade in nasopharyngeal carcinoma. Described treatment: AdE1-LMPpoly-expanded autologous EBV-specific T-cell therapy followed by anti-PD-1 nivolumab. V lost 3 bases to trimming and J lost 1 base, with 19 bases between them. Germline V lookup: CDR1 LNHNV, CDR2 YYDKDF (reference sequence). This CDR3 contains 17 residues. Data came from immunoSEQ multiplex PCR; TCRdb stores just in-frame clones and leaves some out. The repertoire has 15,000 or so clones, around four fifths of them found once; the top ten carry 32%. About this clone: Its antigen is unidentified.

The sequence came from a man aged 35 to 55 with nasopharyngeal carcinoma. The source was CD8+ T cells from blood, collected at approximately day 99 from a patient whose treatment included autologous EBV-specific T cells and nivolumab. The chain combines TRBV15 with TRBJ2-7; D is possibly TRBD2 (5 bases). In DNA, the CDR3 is TGTGCCACCAGCAGCATGCGGGCCGGACGCGAATCCTACGAGCAGTACTTC. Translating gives CATSSMRAGRESYEQYF.